The 27 T cell receptor beta chains below were found in one sample sequenced in a study of vaccination and CD4 T cells after COVID-19. The treatment was: roughly 11-day PBMC culture with coronavirus spike peptide pools or control peptides (ViraFEST assay). These receptors are not linked to any known antigen. CD4+ T cells that had been cultured provided DNA sequenced with the Oncomine TCR Beta short-read assay. TCRdb re-called the PCR reads with MiXCR, one entry per CDR3 protein. The sample consists of 9,500 to 10,000 distinct CDR3 sequences, 35% to 40% of them appearing once. What was sequenced was CD4+ T cells from blood, cultured in vitro. The receptors derive from a human donor who had recovered from COVID-19.

This clonotype is judged large. This chain connects TRBV20-1 to TRBJ1-2; D might be TRBD1 (6 bases). CDR3 length equals 17 residues. Germline V gene data show CDR1 as DFQATT and CDR2 as SNEGSKA (reference sequence). With 5 bases removed from V and 1 base from J, the gap between germline ends came to 23 bases. For the CDR3, the DNA is TGCAGTGCTGTACTGATGGGGACAAGCCGAAGTAACTATGGCTACACCTTC. Its protein is CSAVLMGTSRSNYGYTF.

The rearrangement uses TRBV15 and TRBJ1-6; the match to TRBD1 covers 8 bases. Germline loops: CDR1 LNHNV, CDR2 YYDKDF (reference sequence). CDR3 length equals 16 residues. Unmatched junction bases numbered 0, after V lost 1 base and J lost 1 base. CDR3 sequence: CATSRGTGSYNSPLHF. The CDR3 nucleotides are TGTGCCACCAGCAGAGGGACAGGGTCCTATAATTCACCCCTCCACTTT. The full variable domain, in which reference TRBV15 and TRBJ1-6 provide the parts outside the CDR3, is DAMVIQNPRYQVTQFGKPVTLSCSQTLNHNVMYWYQQKSSQAPKLLFHYYDKDFNNEADTPDNFQSRRPNTSFCFLDIRSPGLGDTAMYLCATSRGTGSYNSPLHFGNGTRLTVT.

The CDR3 loop is CASRTGTENEKLFF. CDR3 DNA: TGTGCCAGCAGGACAGGGACAGAGAATGAAAAACTGTTTTTT. This rearrangement joins TRBV6-2 or TRBV6-3 to TRBJ1-4, with 7 positions matching TRBD1. Germline CDR1 and CDR2: MNHEY and SVGEGT. The CDR3 loop spans 14 amino acids. V shed 6 bases and J 5 bases; nucleotides not matched to a gene: 6.

CDR3 bases: TGTGCCAGTAGTTCCGACAGGCTTCATAGCAATCAGCCCCAGCATTTT. This codes for CASSSDRLHSNQPQHF. The gene calls are TRBV19 and TRBJ1-5; TRBD1 might be the D (6 bases). This CDR3 has 16 amino acids. V lost 5 bases, J lost 0 bases, and 14 bases lay in between. The germline V gene has CDR1 LNHDA and CDR2 SQIVND (reference sequence).

Only a few counts were recorded for this clonotype. This chain links TRBV7-2 with TRBJ1-1, with 7 bases that match TRBD1. J lost 6 bases, V lost 6 bases, and 10 bases had no gene match. The CDR3 consists of 14 residues. CDR1 and CDR2 from the germline V gene are SGHTA and FQGNSA. The chain's CDR3 is CASSTRGLSAEAFF. CDR3 nucleotides: TGTGCCAGCAGTACCAGGGGGTTGTCTGCTGAAGCTTTCTTT. Full variable domain (missing parts from reference TRBV7-2 and TRBJ1-1): GAGVSQSPSNKVTEKGKDVELRCDPISGHTALYWYRQSLGQGLEFLIYFQGNSAPDKSGLPSDRFSAERTGGSVSTLTIQRTQQEDSAVYLCASSTRGLSAEAFFGQGTRLTVV.

This chain uses TRBV5-1 with TRBJ1-6; D call uncertain. The V and J ends lost 0 bases and 6 bases respectively, with 10 bases between them. The CDR3 has 15 residues. Germline V gene sequence: CDR1 SGHRS, CDR2 YFSETQ. This chain's CDR3 is CASSLGGDGNSPLHF. The CDR3 nucleotides are TGCGCCAGCAGCTTGGGGGGTGATGGTAATTCACCCCTCCACTTT.

This clonotype was observed a few times. This chain joins TRBV7-8 and TRBJ2-2; D is ambiguous. Germline CDR1 and CDR2: SGHVS and FQNEAQ. The length of the CDR3 is 15 residues. Deletions cut 2 bases from V and 3 bases from J, with 10 bases between. DNA for the CDR3: TGTGCCAGCAGCTTAATCGGATGGTACACCGGGGAGCTGTTTTTT. This gives the protein CASSLIGWYTGELFF.

The genes are TRBV5-6 and TRBJ2-6; perhaps TRBD1 as D (6 bases). This CDR3 region has 17 residues. V lost 0 bases to trimming and J lost 4 bases, with 14 bases between them. CDR1 and CDR2 (germline): SGHDT, YYEEEE. The CDR3 region is CASSLEQGLDGANVLTF. CDR3 coding DNA: TGTGCCAGCAGCTTGGAACAGGGTTTGGACGGGGCCAACGTCCTGACTTTC.

This clonotype was seen a few times. The chain carries TRBV20-1 and TRBJ2-7; 11 bases line up with TRBD1. This CDR3 contains 15 residues. V shed 1 base and J 3 bases; nucleotides not matched to a gene: 5. Per germline, CDR1 DFQATT and CDR2 SNEGSKA (reference sequence). The CDR3 DNA reads as TGCAGTGCTAGAGCCCCGGGACAGGGGGACTACGAGCAGTACTTC. This sequence encodes CSARAPGQGDYEQYF.

This clonotype was counted between two and nine times. The chain combines TRBV30 with TRBJ1-2; the D is unclear. Trimming stripped 2 bases from V and 4 bases from J, with 8 bases between. The CDR3 has 12 amino acids. From germline, CDR1 is GTSNPN and CDR2 SVGIG (reference sequence). CDR3 in DNA: TGTGCCTGGAGTAGGGAAATCTATGGCTACACCTTC. Encoded protein: CAWSREIYGYTF.

The chain's CDR3 is CASSPGTYQETQYF. CDR3 sequence (DNA): TGTGCCAGCAGCCCGGGGACATACCAAGAGACCCAGTACTTC. The chain recombines TRBV12-3 or TRBV12-4 with TRBJ2-5; D might be TRBD1 (6 bases). V gave up 6 bases and J gave up 0 bases, with 11 bases separating them. The CDR3 runs 14 residues.

This clonotype was detected only a few times. The V call is TRBV6-2 or TRBV6-3, the J call TRBJ1-1; TRBD1 is a possible D gene (5 bases). Germline V gene sequence: CDR1 MNHEY, CDR2 SVGEGT. This CDR3 has 13 amino acids. Trimming took 7 bases from V and 7 from J, leaving 16 bases between them. The CDR3 region is CASTLDSWVEAFF. CDR3 coding DNA: TGTGCCAGCACCCTCGACAGCTGGGTTGAAGCTTTCTTT.

This clonotype was observed a handful of times. V gene TRBV5-4 combines with J gene TRBJ1-2; D is ambiguous. This CDR3 region has 16 residues. Trimming left V 0 bases short and J 3 bases short, with 15 bases between. Germline values: CDR1 SGHNT, CDR2 YYREEE (reference sequence). This chain's CDR3 is CASSLELRREDYGYTF. The DNA of the CDR3 is TGTGCCAGCAGCTTGGAGTTGAGGCGAGAGGACTATGGCTACACCTTC.

This chain links TRBV7-9 with TRBJ2-1; TRBD1 is a possible D gene (5 bases). Trimming stripped 2 bases from V and 2 bases from J, with 19 bases between. Per the germline V gene, CDR1 is SEHNR and CDR2 is FQNEAQ (reference sequence). CDR3 length: 18 amino acids. The CDR3 loop reads CASSLTPIGAFTYNEQFF. The DNA of the CDR3 is TGTGCCAGCAGCTTAACCCCTATAGGGGCGTTCACCTACAATGAGCAGTTCTTC.

This clonotype was seen a handful of times. V and J are TRBV7-8 and TRBJ1-6; D perhaps matches TRBD1 (5 bases). Trimming pared 5 bases from V and 0 bases from J, leaving 14 bases between. From germline, CDR1 is SGHVS and CDR2 FQNEAQ. The CDR3 is 17 residues long. The CDR3 DNA is TGTGCCAGCAGCCTTGGGACCTTTAGCTCCTATAATTCACCCCTCCACTTT. It translates to CASSLGTFSSYNSPLHF.

This rearrangement joins TRBV5-1 to TRBJ1-1, with D possibly matching TRBD1 (5 bases). V lost 2 bases, J lost 5 bases, and 10 bases lay in between. The germline V gene encodes CDR1 SGHRS and CDR2 YFSETQ. The CDR3 loop spans 13 amino acids. CDR3 DNA sequence: TGCGCCAGCAGCTTAACCTGGGGGACTGAAGCTTTCTTT. Protein product: CASSLTWGTEAFF.

This clonotype was seen more than once but under ten times. The V call is TRBV7-8, the J call TRBJ1-1; 7 bases map to TRBD1. The V segment lost 5 bases and the J segment 10 bases; nucleotides outside the gene matches: 10. CDR1 is SGHVS, CDR2 FQNEAQ, per germline. This CDR3 has 13 amino acids. The CDR3 sequence is CASSPGTASSAFF. Written as DNA, the CDR3 is TGTGCCAGCAGCCCGGGGACAGCCTCTTCAGCTTTCTTT.

This clonotype was recorded a few times. The chain joins TRBV5-4 to TRBJ2-1; 8 bases match TRBD2. The CDR3 has 13 amino acids. Germline CDR1 reads SGHNT; CDR2 reads YYREEE (reference sequence). Trimming removed 4 bases from V and 10 bases from J; junction bases left unmatched: 7. CDR3 sequence reads: CASSTPGGPEQFF. Here the CDR3 DNA reads TGTGCCAGCAGCACCCCGGGGGGGCCGGAGCAGTTCTTC.

V gene TRBV20-1 combines with J gene TRBJ2-5; 9 nucleotides agree with TRBD2. Germline CDR1 is DFQATT and CDR2 is SNEGSKA (reference sequence). The CDR3 runs to 15 residues. V lost 0 bases and J lost 5; bases outside the gene matches: 7. The CDR3, as DNA: TGCAGTGCTAGAGAAAGCGGGGGGATCGATGAGACCCAGTACTTC. Translated: CSARESGGIDETQYF.

A word on this clonotype: Germline is not matched at one junction end, which may reflect a read error. The V gene is TRBV5-1, the J gene TRBJ1-1, with TRBD1 matching 7 bases. Germline V gene sequence: CDR1 SGHRS, CDR2 YFSETQ. The CDR3 length is 16 residues. CDR3 residues: CTSSLGGGSMNTEAFF. CDR3 coding DNA: TGCACCAGCAGCTTAGGAGGGGGCAGTATGAACACTGAAGCTTTCTTT.

This clonotype was observed a few times. The chain has TRBV24-1 and TRBJ2-1; 7 nucleotides align to TRBD1. V trimming: 4 bases; J trimming: 7 bases; junction bases outside the gene matches: 9. The CDR3 has 15 amino acids. In germline, CDR1 is KGHDR, CDR2 SFDVKD. CDR3 amino acids: CATSDPTGLENEQFF. CDR3 bases: TGTGCCACCAGTGACCCGACAGGGCTTGAGAATGAGCAGTTCTTC.

This clonotype was detected a few times. V usage is TRBV19 and J usage is TRBJ1-4, with TRBD1 matching 8 bases. The CDR3 length is 14 residues. After removal of 4 bases from V and 7 bases from J, the junction contained 5 bases not matched to a gene. Germline V lookup: CDR1 LNHDA, CDR2 SQIVND (reference sequence). CDR3: CASSTTGAGEKLFF. The CDR3 bases are TGTGCCAGTAGTACGACAGGGGCCGGTGAAAAACTGTTTTTT.

J is TRBJ2-4 and V is TRBV10-3; TRBD1 agrees at 9 bases. CDR1 and CDR2 from the germline V gene are ENHRY and SYGVKD. With 5 bases clipped from V and 12 bases from J, the junction kept 5 bases outside the gene matches. The CDR3 length is 12 residues. CDR3 sequence: CAISRDREDQYF. The CDR3 DNA reads as TGTGCCATCAGTAGGGACAGGGAAGATCAGTACTTC.

The V and J genes are TRBV30 and TRBJ1-2, with D maybe TRBD1 (6 bases). The CDR3 contains 13 residues. Looked up from germline, CDR1 is GTSNPN and CDR2 is SVGIG (reference sequence). With 4 bases removed from V and 3 bases from J, the gap between germline ends came to 12 bases. The CDR3 region has the DNA TGTGCCTGGAAGGACAGTAAGGACTATGGCTACACCTTC. Encoded protein: CAWKDSKDYGYTF.

This sequence joins TRBV20-1 and TRBJ1-1; the match to TRBD1 covers 7 bases. The CDR3 extends over 13 amino acids. Trimming took 1 base from V and 6 from J; bases not matched to a gene: 5. Germline CDR1 and CDR2: DFQATT and SNEGSKA (reference sequence). The DNA of the CDR3 is TGCAGTGCTAGAGGGGGACAGTGGGCTGAAGCTTTCTTT. Its protein product is CSARGGQWAEAFF.

By sample fraction, this clonotype is medium-sized (0.01 to 0.1%). The genes are TRBV12-3 or TRBV12-4 and TRBJ1-4; D not resolved. V gave up 4 bases and J gave up 2 bases, with 14 bases separating them. The CDR3 covers 16 residues. CDR3: CASSWEGTRTNEKLFF. CDR3 nucleotides: TGTGCCAGCAGTTGGGAAGGCACGCGGACTAATGAAAAACTGTTTTTT.

This clonotype came up a few times. V usage is TRBV7-2 and J usage is TRBJ1-2; TRBD1 matches at 8 bases. The CDR3 runs 14 residues. Germline CDR1 reads SGHTA; CDR2 reads FQGNSA. The V and J ends lost 4 bases and 2 bases, in that order; junction bases with no gene match: 3. DNA of the CDR3: TGTGCCAGCAGCTCCCGACAGGGGAACTATGGCTACACCTTC. This codes for CASSSRQGNYGYTF.